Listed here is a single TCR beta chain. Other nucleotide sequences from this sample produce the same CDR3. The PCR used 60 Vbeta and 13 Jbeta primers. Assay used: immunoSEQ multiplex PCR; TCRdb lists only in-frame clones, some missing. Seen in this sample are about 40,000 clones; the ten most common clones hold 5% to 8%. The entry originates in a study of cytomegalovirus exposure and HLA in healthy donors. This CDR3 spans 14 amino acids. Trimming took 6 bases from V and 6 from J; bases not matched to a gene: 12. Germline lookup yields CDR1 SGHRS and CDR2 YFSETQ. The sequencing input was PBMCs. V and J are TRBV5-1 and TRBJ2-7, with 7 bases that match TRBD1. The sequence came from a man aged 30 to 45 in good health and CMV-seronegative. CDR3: CASTHGTGVREQYF. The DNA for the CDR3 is TGCGCCAGCACCCACGGAACAGGGGTTCGCGAGCAGTACTTC.